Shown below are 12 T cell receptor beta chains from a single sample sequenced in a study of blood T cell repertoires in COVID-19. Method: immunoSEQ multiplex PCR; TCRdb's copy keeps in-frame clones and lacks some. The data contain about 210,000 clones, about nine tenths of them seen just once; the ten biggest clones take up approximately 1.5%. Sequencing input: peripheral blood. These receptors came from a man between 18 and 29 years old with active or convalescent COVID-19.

Here the CDR3 DNA reads TGTGCCAGCAAAAAAGAGGCGACCACTGAAGCTTTCTTT. The encoded protein is CASKKEATTEAFF. The chain joins TRBV6-4 to TRBJ1-1; D is unresolved. CDR1 is MRHNA, CDR2 SNTAGT, per germline. V lost 7 bases, J lost 4 bases, and 13 bases lay in between. This CDR3 has 13 residues.

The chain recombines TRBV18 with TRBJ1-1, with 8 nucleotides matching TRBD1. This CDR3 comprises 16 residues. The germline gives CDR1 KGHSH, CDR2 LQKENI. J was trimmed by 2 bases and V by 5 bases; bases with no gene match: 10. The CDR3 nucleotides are TGTGCCAGCTCAATCACCGGGACAGGAGTAAACACTGAAGCTTTCTTT. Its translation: CASSITGTGVNTEAFF.

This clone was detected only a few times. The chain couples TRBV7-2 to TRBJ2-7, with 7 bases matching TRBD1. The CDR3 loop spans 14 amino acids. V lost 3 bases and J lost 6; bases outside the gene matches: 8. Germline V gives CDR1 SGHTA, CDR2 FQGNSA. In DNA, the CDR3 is TGTGCCAGCAGCTTCCGACAGGGTTCGGGCGAGCAGTACTTC. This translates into CASSFRQGSGEQYF. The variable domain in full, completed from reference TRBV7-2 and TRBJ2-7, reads GAGVSQSPSNKVTEKGKDVELRCDPISGHTALYWYRQSLGQGLEFLIYFQGNSAPDKSGLPSDRFSAERTGGSVSTLTIQRTQQEDSAVYLCASSFRQGSGEQYFGPGTRLTVT.

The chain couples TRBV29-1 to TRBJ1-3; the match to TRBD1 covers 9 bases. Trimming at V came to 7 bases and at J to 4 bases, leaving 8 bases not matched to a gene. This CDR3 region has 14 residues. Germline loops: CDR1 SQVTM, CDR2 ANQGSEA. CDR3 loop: CSAAVGQGGNTIYF. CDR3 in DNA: TGCAGCGCGGCAGTAGGACAGGGGGGAAACACCATATATTTT.

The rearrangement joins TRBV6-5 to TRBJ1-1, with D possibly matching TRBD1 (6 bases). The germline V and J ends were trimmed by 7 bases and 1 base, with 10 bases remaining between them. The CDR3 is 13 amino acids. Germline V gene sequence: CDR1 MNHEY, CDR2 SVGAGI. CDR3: CASNPRGNTEAFF. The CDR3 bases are TGTGCCAGCAACCCCAGGGGGAACACTGAAGCTTTCTTT.

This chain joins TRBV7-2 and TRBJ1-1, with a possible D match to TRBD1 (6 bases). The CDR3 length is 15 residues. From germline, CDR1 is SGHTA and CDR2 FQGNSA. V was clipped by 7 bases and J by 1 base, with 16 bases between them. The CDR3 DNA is TGTGCCAGCAAATTGCAACCGGGACAGAACACTGAAGCTTTCTTT. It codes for CASKLQPGQNTEAFF.

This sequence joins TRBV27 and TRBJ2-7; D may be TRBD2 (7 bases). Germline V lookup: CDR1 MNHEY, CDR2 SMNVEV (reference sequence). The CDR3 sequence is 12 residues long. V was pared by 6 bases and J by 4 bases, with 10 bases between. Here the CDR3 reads CASRGGGYEQYF. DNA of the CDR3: TGTGCCAGCAGGGGAGGGGGGTACGAGCAGTACTTC.

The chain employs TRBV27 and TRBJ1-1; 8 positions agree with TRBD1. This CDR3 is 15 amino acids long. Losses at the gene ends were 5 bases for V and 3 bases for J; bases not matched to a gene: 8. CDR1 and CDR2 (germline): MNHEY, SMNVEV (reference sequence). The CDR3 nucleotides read TGTGCCAGCAGTCCCTGGACAGGGATTGACACTGAAGCTTTCTTT. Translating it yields CASSPWTGIDTEAFF.

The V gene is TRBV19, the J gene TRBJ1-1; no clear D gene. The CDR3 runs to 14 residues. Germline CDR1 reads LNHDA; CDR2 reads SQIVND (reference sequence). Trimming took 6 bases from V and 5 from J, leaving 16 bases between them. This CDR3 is CASSPGPRRTEAFF. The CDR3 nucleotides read TGTGCCAGTAGCCCCGGCCCCCGGAGAACTGAAGCTTTCTTT.

In DNA, the CDR3 is TGTGCCAGCAGCGTAGCCCCACGGACTGCCGCAGGCCACGAGCAGTACTTC. This sequence encodes CASSVAPRTAAGHEQYF. This sequence joins TRBV9 and TRBJ2-7, with a possible D match to TRBD2 (5 bases). Germline V CDR1 and CDR2: SGDLS, YYNGEE. Deletions cut 0 bases from V and 5 bases from J, with 21 bases between. The CDR3 has 17 residues.

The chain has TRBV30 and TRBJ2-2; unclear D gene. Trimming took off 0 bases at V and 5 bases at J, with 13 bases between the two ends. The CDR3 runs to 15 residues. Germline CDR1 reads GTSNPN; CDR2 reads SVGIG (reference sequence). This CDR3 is CAWSVTAIGTGELFF. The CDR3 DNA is TGTGCCTGGAGTGTAACAGCTATCGGTACCGGGGAGCTGTTTTTT.

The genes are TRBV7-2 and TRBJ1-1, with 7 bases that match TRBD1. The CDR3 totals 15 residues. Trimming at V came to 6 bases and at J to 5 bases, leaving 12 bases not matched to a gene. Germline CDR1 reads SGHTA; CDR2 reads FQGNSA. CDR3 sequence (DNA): TGTGCCAGCAGGCCACTGACAGGGTTTGGGACTGAAGCTTTCTTT. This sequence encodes CASRPLTGFGTEAFF. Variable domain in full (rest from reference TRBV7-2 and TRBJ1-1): GAGVSQSPSNKVTEKGKDVELRCDPISGHTALYWYRQSLGQGLEFLIYFQGNSAPDKSGLPSDRFSAERTGGSVSTLTIQRTQQEDSAVYLCASRPLTGFGTEAFFGQGTRLTVV.